This T cell receptor (beta chain) emerged from a study of cytomegalovirus exposure and HLA in healthy donors listed by TCRdb under 2017. Describing the broader study: In an earlier analysis of under 750 of the donors, 250 to 350 Gb of sequence data and approximately 120 million unique TCR beta sequences from roughly 200 million T cells were reported. Along with the approximately 670-subject first cohort, a separate validation cohort of roughly 110 different subjects was used. Among some 400 genotyped donors of the cohort, an average of roughly 240,000 unique TCR beta nucleotide sequences were sequenced per donor, about a sixth of them non-productive. HLA typing covered class I and class II loci at four-digit resolution. In an earlier analysis of 587 of the donors, high-throughput TCR beta sequencing was used to judge whether each TCR beta V gene segment behaved as functional or pseudogenic. A later genetic analysis used genome-wide SNP genotypes for about 60% of the roughly 670 donors, treating that subset as a discovery cohort. Rather than drawing on any new phenotypic data, the later analysis identified candidate immune exposures from TCR beta sequences and the way those sequences occurred across donors. Using immunosequencing, the study profiled T cell repertoires from roughly 650 subjects and related those repertoires to cytomegalovirus serostatus. Five DR-DQ haplotypes were treated as single units for association and clustering because of strong linkage in the cohort. The study combined high-throughput TCR immunosequencing, statistical association of individual TCRs with disease status, and machine learning to predict cytomegalovirus infection status. Donor age, sex, ethnicity and CMV serostatus were compiled alongside the repertoire data. Every discovery cohort repertoire had been produced on one sequencing platform. The study aimed to test whether cataloging public T cell receptors could reveal signatures of past pathogen exposure. Typing coverage differed by locus: A, B, C, DRB1 and DQB1 were typed in roughly 629-630 donors, DQA1 in about 500, DPA1 in 600 to 610, and DPB1 in about 450. In a later analysis, previously published TCR beta repertoires from several hundred donors were re-analyzed and high-resolution HLA genotyping was added so that TCR occurrence patterns could be studied. Of the approximately 400 genotyped donors, roughly 85% fell in the genetic ancestry cluster associated with self-reported Caucasian donors. An early release that covered 640 HLA-typed donors contained about 290 gigabases of sequencing data and 80 million or so unique TCR sequences.

The cohort consisted of 600 to 700 healthy bone marrow donors. At the time of sampling, all cohort members were nominally healthy, though unrecorded immune exposures were likely present. The donor was CMV seronegative and belonged to the group of over 300 seronegative cohort members. Each donor provided a peripheral blood sample, and peripheral blood mononuclear cells were used for TCR beta sequencing. The Qiagen DNeasy Blood Extraction Kit was used to extract genomic DNA from the blood cell samples. Concerning this clone: Its antigen is currently not known. Per-nucleotide qualities are absent, and no much larger clonotype sits a single base away.

The research as a whole found: While some public TCRs were present in many individuals, most TCR sequences turned up only very rarely across donors. V-gene and J-gene trimming of TCR beta chains was associated with a missense DCLRE1C variant in a later genetic analysis, and the association was replicated in an independent cohort. Because some donors lacked HLA typing at each locus, the association tests relied only on the typed subset. Because the 87-base-pair reads could not distinguish some IMGT-functional V segments, including TRBV6-2 and TRBV6-3, those segments were excluded. The study listed approximately 160 TCR beta chains as associated with cytomegalovirus. An earlier analysis of some 560 of the donors showed that most TCR beta V segments appeared in productive rearrangements either about 87% or about 30% of the time, which broadly matched IMGT annotations. Three of the identified cytomegalovirus-associated TCR beta chains were confirmed in vitro to be specific for cytomegalovirus antigens. Immune exposure information for the cohort was limited to CMV serostatus. According to the authors, the approach could potentially be generalized to other disease states and immunological phenotypes. In a later analysis, around 17,000 TCR beta sequences were associated with specific HLA alleles at a false discovery rate of 0.05. The classifier was reported to diagnose cytomegalovirus status with high specificity and sensitivity in both the original and validation cohorts. In a later analysis, HLA-associated TCR beta chains were found to be more clonally expanded and to have lower generation probabilities than equally common non-associated chains. Correlated functional status among segregating V segments might be attributable to linkage disequilibrium, but an unknown experimental factor could not be ruled out. A further reported finding was that TCR beta sequences accurately predicted the HLA-A and HLA-B alleles for most subjects in the first cohort. In a later analysis, most CMV-associated TCR beta chains were found to appear HLA-restricted, with HLA associations seemingly driven largely by CMV exposure. The earlier analysis of 450 to 700 of the donors excluded roughly 17 rarely observed V segments, including chromosome 9 orphons, because counts were too low. In a later analysis, the rate of TCR association differed among HLA loci, with DRB1 alleles having the most associated TCRs and HLA-C alleles having the fewest. According to a later analysis, parvovirus B19, influenza, CMV and Epstein-Barr virus appeared linked to several top co-occurrence clusters. According to a later genetic analysis, donors in an Asian-associated ancestry cluster had fewer N-insertions in productive TCRs than the roughly 670-donor mean. Roughly uniform sequencing depth across donors was assumed in presence/absence analyses, although this assumption may not hold. The sequencing pipeline was judged likely to have produced a cluster of highly shared sequence variants as a technical artifact. Only TCR beta chains were sequenced in this cohort, and the absence of alpha or paired-chain data limited detectable features. When HLA alleles, especially DR and DQ, strongly co-occurred, attributing TCR associations to individual alleles was difficult.

The method was the immunoSEQ multiplex PCR assay. A mixture of 60 forward primers for TCR Vbeta segments and 13 reverse primers for TCR Jbeta segments was used in the multiplex PCR. The CDR3 region of rearranged TCR beta genes was amplified from genomic DNA by a multiplex PCR assay. On the Illumina HiSeq System, the amplified TCR beta libraries were sequenced as 87-base-pair reads. In the authors' own workflow: In a later analysis, 77 million or so unique TCR beta chains were counted across the 650 to 750 repertoires, and approximately 9.9 million of these chains were shared by at least two donors. Raw reads were error-corrected and collapsed into unique sequences by a nearest-neighbor algorithm in which closely related sequences were merged to remove PCR and sequencing errors. To assign V, D and J gene segments, CDR3 sequences were aligned to IMGT reference sequences. For a sequence to be retained, at least a six-nucleotide match to both a V gene segment and a J gene segment was required. A rearrangement counted as productive if the CDR3 had no stop codons and remained in frame with V and J, and every other rearrangement counted as non-productive. CDR3 was defined by IMGT convention, running from the second conserved V-encoded cysteine to the conserved J-encoded phenylalanine. Sequences without an unambiguous match to a single V gene segment were excluded from the earlier analysis of a few hundred of the donors. In an earlier analysis of several hundred of the donors, V segments were called functional above 56.7% productive rearrangements and were called segregating when the between-donor standard deviation exceeded 5%. A statistical classification framework was built for diagnosing cytomegalovirus status from the catalog of TCR beta chain sequences. In a later analysis, TCR nucleotide sequences were compared against IMGT/GENE-DB human TR gene sequences so that V and J genes could be assigned. In a later analysis, CDR3 sequences and most-parsimonious VDJ recombination scenarios were assigned using the TCRdist pipeline. In a later analysis, every TCR beta chain was defined by the combination of its CDR3 amino acid sequence and its V-gene family, and reads without a unique V-gene family were dropped. In a later analysis, around 650 highly shared, low-generation-probability nucleotide sequences were removed to address suspected cross-contamination and a sequencing artifact. A later analysis calculated a clonal expansion index for each public chain from normalized within-repertoire ranks of inferred template counts. In a later analysis, generation probabilities were computed with a VDJ recombination model fitted to out-of-frame rearrangements, and the resulting probabilities were checked against IGoR. A later analysis scored TCR-TCR, TCR-HLA and TCR-CMV co-occurrence with hypergeometric tests, applying a repertoire-size bias correction to TCR pairs. False discovery rates were estimated in a later analysis by permuting HLA or CMV assignments 20 times. In a later analysis, co-occurring TCRs were grouped using DBSCAN, and TCRdist sequence similarity was added for clustering within HLA-allele-positive subsets. Repertoires with fewer than 30,000 or more than 120,000 public chains were left out of co-occurrence clustering, as were a handful of repertoires with anomalous nucleotide sharing. TCRdb holds this immuneACCESS table with in-frame rearrangements only. Some clones are missing; in checked studies, unresolved V genes explain under half, and the rest has no known cause. D and trimming were read from the DNA, whereas the V and J calls and clone size are those reported in that table. The sample table lists fewer than 150,000 clones, around 77% of them with a count of one. Approximately 1.2% of the sample lies in the top ten.

From the germline V gene, CDR1 is SGHTA and CDR2 is FQGNSA. Trimming costs V 4 bases and J 0 bases, and their ends lie 4 bases apart. Taken from cysteine to phenylalanine, the CDR3 has 13 residues. The retained sequence is limited to the CDR3, 39 bases, with the frame set at the first base. The receptor's source is a man aged 50-60 years in good health and CMV-seronegative. The rearrangement combines TRBV7-2 with TRBJ1-5; the D gene assignment is ambiguous. The specimen was PBMCs. CDR3 reads: CASSSVSNQPQHF. The nucleotide sequence reads as follows: TGTGCCAGCAGCTCGGTTAGCAATCAGCCCCAGCATTTT.